The 2 T cell receptor beta chains reported below all come from one sample, sequenced in a study of shared T cell receptors in the human thymus. Sequencing used immunoSEQ multiplex PCR; TCRdb keeps in-frame clones, though not all of them. Among hundreds of thousands of clones, approximately 87% were seen once, and the ten largest hold about 0.01%. These same data were also listed under a study on human thymus T cells.

Sequencing was carried out using thymocytes. Source of these receptors: a boy younger than two with a congenital heart defect.

This clone showed up just a few times. The chain combines TRBV10-3 with TRBJ2-2, with a possible D match to TRBD1 (6 bases). The V gene lost 4 bases and the J gene lost 5 bases, with 8 bases spanning the gap. Germline assignment: CDR1 ENHRY and CDR2 SYGVKD. The CDR3 runs 13 residues. CDR3 loop: CAISGQGTGELFF. In DNA form, the CDR3 reads TGTGCCATCAGTGGTCAGGGGACCGGGGAGCTGTTTTTT.

This chain joins TRBV6-5 and TRBJ2-1; 11 bases are a match to TRBD2. Looked up from germline, CDR1 is MNHEY and CDR2 is SVGAGI. This CDR3 has 15 amino acids. After removal of 4 bases from V and 8 bases from J, the junction contained 7 bases not matched to a gene. The CDR3 here is CASSSLAGGPHEQFF. CDR3 sequence (DNA): TGTGCCAGCAGTTCTCTAGCGGGAGGCCCCCATGAGCAGTTCTTC.